Here is one T cell receptor beta chain with its context. Its specificity is unknown. Germline CDR1 MDHEN, CDR2 SYDVKM. V gave up 7 bases and J gave up 6 bases, with 13 bases separating them. CDR3 length: 12 residues. The sample belongs to a study of shared clonotypes between healthy human individuals. Overall study results and limits: Generation probability values for non-shared clonotypes were lower than those for clonotypes shared by all four donors.

The data were produced by immunoSEQ multiplex PCR, yet TCRdb's version contains in-frame clones alone and is incomplete. In the table there are 600,000 to 750,000 clones, less than 95% of which are singletons. The receptor was derived from a man between 18 and 35 years old in good health. Some clones in this sample may be carry-over from other donors' samples. Specimen: memory CD8+ T cells from PBMCs. Regarding subset: CD45RO+ cells pooled with CCR7-negative TemRA cells. This chain connects TRBV28 to TRBJ2-7; possibly TRBD2 for D (6 bases). The CDR3 sequence: CASTFRGSEQYF. The DNA of the CDR3 is TGTGCCAGCACCTTCCGGGGGAGCGAGCAGTACTTC.